This TCR beta chain came from a study of cytomegalovirus exposure and HLA in healthy donors. There were likely unrecorded immune exposures, though donors were nominally healthy when sampled. PCR employed 60 Vbeta and 13 Jbeta primers. TCRdb keeps only in-frame clones here, not all; method: immunoSEQ multiplex PCR. The sample contains about 180,000 clones, 77% of which appear only once. For this clone: The antigen remains unidentified.

Whole-study results and caveats: In a later analysis, parvovirus B19, influenza, CMV and Epstein-Barr virus appeared linked to several top co-occurrence clusters. In an earlier analysis, productive rearrangement rates for most beta V segments clustered near 87% or 30%. Reported findings show TCR beta sequences accurately forecast HLA-A and HLA-B alleles in most subjects.

This CDR3 has 16 residues. Germline lookup yields CDR1 SGHNT and CDR2 YYREEE (reference sequence). The V gene lost 4 bases and the J gene lost 0 bases, with 14 bases spanning the gap. This clonotype was obtained from a woman aged 55-69 years in good health and CMV-seropositive. The chain is built from TRBV5-4 and TRBJ1-3; D is perhaps TRBD1 (6 bases). Input material: PBMCs. This CDR3 is CASSQHRVNSGNTIYF. CDR3 DNA sequence: TGTGCCAGCAGCCAACACAGGGTCAACTCTGGAAACACCATATATTTT.